This T cell receptor beta chain originates from a study of long-term antiretroviral therapy in people with HIV. The study, taken as a whole, reports: Pre-ART clonal expansions dominated every time point's repertoire.

The V end lost 6 bases, the J end lost 0 bases, and 8 bases lay between the germline ends. The V gene's germline CDR1 is LNHDA and CDR2 SQIVND (reference sequence). The CDR3 has 13 amino acids. As regards this clone: Its antigen is still unknown.

Cryopreserved PBMC samples of about 1-11 million cells were used for DNA extraction. Running of the v3.0 immunoSEQ assay took place at survey level. This table comes from immunoSEQ multiplex PCR, and its TCRdb copy is limited to in-frame clones, with some not included. The data hold over 30,000 clones, with around 97% observed a single time. The starting material was unsorted PBMCs, obtained 7.6 years after starting antiretroviral therapy. This sequence originates from a man aged 30-40 years with HIV. The chain employs TRBV19 and TRBJ1-2; no clear D gene. CDR3 DNA sequence: TGTGCCAGTAGCCTACGTCCTAACTATGGCTACACCTTC. Translating it yields CASSLRPNYGYTF.